Following are 15 T cell receptor beta chains from one sample sequenced in a study of control samples from healthy donors and cancer patients. Assay used: immunoSEQ multiplex PCR; TCRdb lists only in-frame clones, some missing. The sample yields approximately 41,000 clones, about 95% seen once. Sequencing input: blood. Source of these receptors: a man in his sixties in good health.

The V gene is TRBV6-6, the J gene TRBJ2-1; D not certain. V was shortened by 2 bases and J by 9 bases, with 14 bases between the two germline ends. The CDR3 is 14 amino acids. Germline CDR1 is MNHNY and CDR2 is SVGAGI (reference sequence). The CDR3 coding sequence is TGTGCCAGCAGTTACCGGGCAGATGCTGGTGAGCAGTTCTTC. Translated: CASSYRADAGEQFF.

The chain has TRBV18 and TRBJ2-2; D gene unclear. The germline gives CDR1 KGHSH, CDR2 LQKENI. V lost 6 bases to trimming and J lost 6 bases, with 8 bases between them. The CDR3 is 12 residues long. CDR3 sequence: CASSPLAGELFF. As DNA, the CDR3 is TGTGCCAGCTCGCCGTTGGCCGGGGAGCTGTTTTTT.

As regards this clone: Its ends do not fully match the called genes, so a read error is possible. The chain combines TRBV18 with TRBJ2-5, with TRBD1 matching over 7 bases. Germline V CDR1 and CDR2: KGHSH, LQKENI. The CDR3 sequence is 14 residues long. CDR3 nucleotide sequence: TGTGCCAGCTCACTCGGGACAGACCCAGGGGGTTCGAACTTC. This translates into CASSLGTDPGGSNF.

The chain couples TRBV11-2 to TRBJ2-3, with no clear D. The V and J ends lost 3 bases and 2 bases respectively, with 3 bases between them. CDR3 size: 12 residues. Germline assignment: CDR1 SGHAT and CDR2 FQNNGV. CDR3 nucleotides: TGTGCCAGCAGCTTGGACACAGATACGCAGTATTTT. Its translation is CASSLDTDTQYF.

This sequence joins TRBV4-2 and TRBJ2-7; TRBD1 agrees at 8 bases. The CDR3 runs 17 residues. J gave up 2 bases and V 4 bases, and 13 bases lay outside the gene matches. Germline V gene lookup returns CDR1 LGHNA and CDR2 YNFKEQ. The CDR3 loop is CASSLRMTGDRTYEQYF. CDR3 nucleotide sequence: TGTGCCAGCAGCCTTCGCATGACAGGGGACAGGACCTACGAGCAGTACTTC.

The J gene is TRBJ1-1, the V gene TRBV11-1; no firm D call. Trimming left V 5 bases short and J 2 bases short, with 6 bases between. This CDR3 comprises 12 residues. Germline V CDR1 and CDR2: SGHAT, FQDESV (reference sequence). The CDR3 loop is CASSLSNTEAFF. The CDR3 coding sequence is TGTGCCAGCAGCCTCAGTAACACTGAAGCTTTCTTT.

This clone was seen once. This chain links TRBV28 with TRBJ1-1; D gene unclear. CDR1 is MDHEN, CDR2 SYDVKM, per germline. Trimming removed 2 bases from V and 0 bases from J, with 7 bases in between. The CDR3 length is 14 residues. The CDR3 DNA sequence: TGTGCCAGCAGTTTAAACAACTTGAACACTGAAGCTTTCTTT. This translates into CASSLNNLNTEAFF. Looking up the rest from reference TRBV28 and TRBJ1-1 gives the full variable domain: DVKVTQSSRYLVKRTGEKVFLECVQDMDHENMFWYRQDPGLGLRLIYFSYDVKMKEKGDIPEGYSVSREKKERFSLILESASTNQTSMYLCASSLNNLNTEAFFGQGTRLTVV.

The chain uses TRBV11-2 and TRBJ2-1; D is possibly TRBD2 (6 bases). Germline CDR1 is SGHAT and CDR2 is FQNNGV. V shed 5 bases and J shed 8 bases, with 22 bases lying between them. The CDR3 has 16 amino acids. DNA of the CDR3: TGTGCCAGCAGCGCCCGGGGGTGGCAGGCTAAGGATGAGCAGTTCTTC. Translated, it gives CASSARGWQAKDEQFF.

The V gene is TRBV4-2, the J gene TRBJ2-5; D is undetermined. The V gene's germline CDR1 is LGHNA and CDR2 YNFKEQ. This CDR3 has 11 amino acids. Trimming took 5 bases from V and 1 from J, leaving 2 bases between them. This CDR3 is CASSSQETQYF. In DNA form, the CDR3 reads TGTGCCAGCAGCTCCCAAGAGACCCAGTACTTC.

The rearrangement links TRBV5-1 to TRBJ2-3; perhaps D is TRBD1 or TRBD2 (5 bases each). Germline CDR1 SGHRS, CDR2 YFSETQ. The CDR3 spans 16 residues. V was shortened by 0 bases and J by 5 bases, with 16 bases between the two germline ends. The CDR3 nucleotides read TGCGCCAGCAGCTTGGCGGGGACCCTAGCCCAAGATACGCAGTATTTT. Translating it yields CASSLAGTLAQDTQYF.

This chain connects TRBV5-4 to TRBJ1-2; D not certain. With 4 bases removed from V and 8 bases from J, the gap between germline ends came to 15 bases. Germline CDR1 is SGHNT and CDR2 is YYREEE (reference sequence). The CDR3 consists of 13 residues. The CDR3 nucleotides are TGTGCCAGCAGCCTCCCGGGTATGAGAGGCTACACCTTC. Protein: CASSLPGMRGYTF.

This chain joins TRBV7-9 and TRBJ2-2, with TRBD2 matching over 14 bases. The CDR3 length is 19 residues. After removal of 4 bases from V and 6 bases from J, the junction contained 13 bases not matched to a gene. Germline loops: CDR1 SEHNR, CDR2 FQNEAQ (reference sequence). The DNA for the CDR3 is TGTGCCAGCAGCTCTCACCAACCGGGACTAGCGGGAGTAGCCGGGGAGCTGTTTTTT. This translates into CASSSHQPGLAGVAGELFF.

The J gene is TRBJ2-1, the V gene TRBV24-1, with TRBD2 matching over 7 bases. J gave up 5 bases and V 4 bases, and 7 bases lay outside the gene matches. Germline-derived CDR1 and CDR2 are KGHDR and SFDVKD. CDR3 length: 15 amino acids. As DNA, the CDR3 is TGTGCCACCAGTGACCCGGGAGGCCCCGACAATGAGCAGTTCTTC. This gives the protein CATSDPGGPDNEQFF.

The V gene is TRBV2, the J gene TRBJ2-5; D call uncertain. Germline V lookup: CDR1 SNHLY, CDR2 FYNNEI. V was clipped by 4 bases and J by 1 base, with 13 bases between them. The CDR3 has 15 residues. The CDR3 DNA reads as TGTGCCAGCAGTGCAAGTAAGAGGAGCCAAGAGACCCAGTACTTC. Amino acids: CASSASKRSQETQYF.

Here the CDR3 reads CASSQGTGGYNEQFF. The DNA of the CDR3 is TGTGCCAGCAGCCAAGGGACTGGCGGGTACAATGAGCAGTTCTTC. This chain uses TRBV4-2 with TRBJ2-1; D perhaps matches TRBD2 (5 bases). V gave up 1 base and J gave up 4 bases, with 11 bases separating them. Germline V gene sequence: CDR1 LGHNA, CDR2 YNFKEQ. This CDR3 has 15 residues.